A selection of T cell receptor beta chains follows, all from one sample in a study of cytomegalovirus exposure and HLA in healthy donors. Produced via immunoSEQ multiplex PCR; TCRdb's table is partial and in-frame only. This repertoire shows about 160,000 clones, 60% to 80% found once; its top ten account for about 0.93%. The specimen sequenced was PBMCs. The receptors originated from a woman aged 45-65 years in good health and CMV-seropositive. The CDR3 runs from the conserved cysteine through the conserved F or W. The order of the fields is CDR3 length, V gene, J gene, CDR3 protein.

CDR3 length: 16; V gene: TRBV10-3; J gene: TRBJ2-1; CDR3 protein: CAISGSGVAGGNEQFF
CDR3 length: 17; V gene: TRBV18; J gene: TRBJ2-3; CDR3 protein: CASSHSQTQGSSDTQYF
CDR3 length: 15; V gene: TRBV4-1; J gene: TRBJ1-4; CDR3 protein: CASSVRDSLNEKLFF
CDR3 length: 14; V gene: TRBV29-1; J gene: TRBJ1-1; CDR3 protein: CSVYPPTVNTEAFF
CDR3 length: 11; V gene: TRBV7-9; J gene: TRBJ2-1; CDR3 protein: CASEGEYEQFF
CDR3 length: 16; V gene: TRBV21-1; J gene: TRBJ2-6; CDR3 protein: CASNKDRASGANVLTF
CDR3 length: 13; V gene: TRBV6-1; J gene: TRBJ2-2; CDR3 protein: CASRTGNTGELFF
CDR3 length: 13; V gene: TRBV29-1; J gene: TRBJ1-1; CDR3 protein: CSVGQGTNTEAFF
CDR3 length: 14; V gene: TRBV9; J gene: TRBJ1-6; CDR3 protein: CASSARQGRSPLHF
CDR3 length: 14; V gene: TRBV7-8; J gene: TRBJ1-5; CDR3 protein: CASKLGAANQPQHF
CDR3 length: 14; V gene: TRBV7-9; J gene: TRBJ1-4; CDR3 protein: CASSLTGWDEKLFF
CDR3 length: 14; V gene: TRBV6-5; J gene: TRBJ2-3; CDR3 protein: CASTPWQGADTQYF
CDR3 length: 15; V gene: TRBV19; J gene: TRBJ1-1; CDR3 protein: CASSGTNALNTEAFF
CDR3 length: 15; V gene: TRBV6-1; J gene: TRBJ1-5; CDR3 protein: CASRDIMIRGQPQHF
CDR3 length: 13; V gene: TRBV6-6; J gene: TRBJ1-2; CDR3 protein: CASSTGTGDGYTF
CDR3 length: 16; V gene: TRBV6-1; J gene: TRBJ2-7; CDR3 protein: CASSESFLAGGFQQYF
CDR3 length: 15; V gene: TRBV6-1; J gene: TRBJ2-3; CDR3 protein: CASTGLAGVTDTQYF
CDR3 length: 13; V gene: TRBV7-2; J gene: TRBJ2-2; CDR3 protein: CASSVGYTGELFF
CDR3 length: 15; V gene: TRBV27; J gene: TRBJ2-1; CDR3 protein: CASSFWSGSHNEQFF
CDR3 length: 15; V gene: TRBV6-5; J gene: TRBJ1-4; CDR3 protein: CASSYSISGNEKLFF
CDR3 length: 17; V gene: TRBV5-4; J gene: TRBJ1-2; CDR3 protein: CASSLDNPGQAMGGYTF
CDR3 length: 15; V gene: TRBV7-2; J gene: TRBJ2-2; CDR3 protein: CASSFQGTDTGELFF
CDR3 length: 14; V gene: TRBV6-5; J gene: TRBJ1-3; CDR3 protein: CASSGQGSGNTIYF
CDR3 length: 16; V gene: TRBV5-4; J gene: TRBJ1-1; CDR3 protein: CASSLNSKGADTEAFF
CDR3 length: 12; V gene: TRBV7-9; J gene: TRBJ1-4; CDR3 protein: CASSLYNEKLFF
CDR3 length: 14; V gene: TRBV7-8; J gene: TRBJ1-2; CDR3 protein: CASSLFPGGNGYTF
CDR3 length: 12; V gene: TRBV5-6; J gene: TRBJ1-6; CDR3 protein: CASSFQNSPLHF
CDR3 length: 16; V gene: TRBV19; J gene: TRBJ1-5; CDR3 protein: CASSMMDSPSNQPQHF
CDR3 length: 15; V gene: TRBV2; J gene: TRBJ1-4; CDR3 protein: CASSETGGPNEKLFF
CDR3 length: 13; V gene: TRBV6-6; J gene: TRBJ1-2; CDR3 protein: CASSWGQLYGYTF
CDR3 length: 15; V gene: TRBV5-1; J gene: TRBJ2-2; CDR3 protein: CASSLGAGAGGELFF
CDR3 length: 14; V gene: TRBV19; J gene: TRBJ1-1; CDR3 protein: CASTLATVNTEAFF
CDR3 length: 15; V gene: TRBV11-3; J gene: TRBJ1-4; CDR3 protein: CASSSTDRGDEKLFF
CDR3 length: 13; V gene: TRBV7-2; J gene: TRBJ2-3; CDR3 protein: CASSKNPRDTQYF
CDR3 length: 13; V gene: TRBV6-5; J gene: TRBJ1-6; CDR3 protein: CASSYVLNSPLHF
CDR3 length: 13; V gene: TRBV1; J gene: TRBJ2-7; CDR3 protein: CTSGVRRSYEQYF
CDR3 length: 14; V gene: TRBV11-2; J gene: TRBJ1-1; CDR3 protein: CASSPTGGGTEAFF
CDR3 length: 14; V gene: TRBV11-3; J gene: TRBJ2-1; CDR3 protein: CASSDVSGGEEQFF
CDR3 length: 13; V gene: TRBV5-8; J gene: TRBJ2-3; CDR3 protein: CASSLQGADTQYF
CDR3 length: 16; V gene: TRBV25-1; J gene: TRBJ2-5; CDR3 protein: CASSELMGLAGETQYF
CDR3 length: 12; V gene: TRBV19; J gene: TRBJ1-1; CDR3 protein: CASKWAGTEAFF
CDR3 length: 12; V gene: TRBV6-1; J gene: TRBJ2-3; CDR3 protein: CASSGRLDTQYF
CDR3 length: 16; V gene: TRBV18; J gene: TRBJ2-5; CDR3 protein: CASSPPGQATGETQYF
CDR3 length: 15; V gene: TRBV28; J gene: TRBJ2-2; CDR3 protein: CASSTGGVYTGELFF
CDR3 length: 13; V gene: TRBV2; J gene: TRBJ1-2; CDR3 protein: CASSPGQKYGYTF
CDR3 length: 15; V gene: TRBV5-1; J gene: TRBJ2-7; CDR3 protein: CASSLVTGGLYEQYF
CDR3 length: 11; V gene: TRBV20-1; J gene: TRBJ1-2; CDR3 protein: CSATGDGGYTF
CDR3 length: 17; V gene: TRBV2; J gene: TRBJ2-1; CDR3 protein: CASSSTSGGVRDNEQFF
CDR3 length: 15; V gene: TRBV10-3; J gene: TRBJ2-1; CDR3 protein: CAISDGTSTRNEQFF
CDR3 length: 15; V gene: TRBV10-3; J gene: TRBJ2-5; CDR3 protein: CAISAGLAVQETQYF
CDR3 length: 15; V gene: TRBV15; J gene: TRBJ2-3; CDR3 protein: CATSTGGWGADTQYF
CDR3 length: 14; V gene: TRBV10-3; J gene: TRBJ1-1; CDR3 protein: CAISDLDKNTEAFF
CDR3 length: 13; V gene: TRBV29-1; J gene: TRBJ2-5; CDR3 protein: CSVQQGRGETQYF
CDR3 length: 15; V gene: TRBV11-3; J gene: TRBJ2-3; CDR3 protein: CASSLGLAVTDTQYF
CDR3 length: 13; V gene: TRBV7-8; J gene: TRBJ1-5; CDR3 protein: CASSFGGDQPQHF
CDR3 length: 15; V gene: TRBV10-2; J gene: TRBJ2-7; CDR3 protein: CASRAQAGGPYEQYF
CDR3 length: 14; V gene: TRBV14; J gene: TRBJ1-2; CDR3 protein: CASSLTGGYYGYTF
CDR3 length: 15; V gene: TRBV2; J gene: TRBJ2-3; CDR3 protein: CASGGGPPSTDTQYF
CDR3 length: 13; V gene: TRBV4-2; J gene: TRBJ2-3; CDR3 protein: CASSQDWQATQYF
CDR3 length: 15; V gene: TRBV19; J gene: TRBJ1-2; CDR3 protein: CASSMTGTINYGYTF